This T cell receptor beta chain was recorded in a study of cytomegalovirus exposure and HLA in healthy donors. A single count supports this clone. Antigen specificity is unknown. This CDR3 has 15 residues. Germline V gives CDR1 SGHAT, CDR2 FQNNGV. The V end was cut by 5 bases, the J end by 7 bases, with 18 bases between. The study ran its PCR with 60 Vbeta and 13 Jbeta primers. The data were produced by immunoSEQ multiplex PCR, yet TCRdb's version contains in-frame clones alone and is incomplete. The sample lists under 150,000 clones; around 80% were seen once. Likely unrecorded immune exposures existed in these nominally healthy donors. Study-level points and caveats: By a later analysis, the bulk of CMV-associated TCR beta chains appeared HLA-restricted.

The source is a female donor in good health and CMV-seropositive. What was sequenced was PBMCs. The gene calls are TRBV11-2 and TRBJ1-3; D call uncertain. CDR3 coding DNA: TGTGCCAGCAGCCCTAGCGACGGGTCGGGCAACACCATATATTTT. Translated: CASSPSDGSGNTIYF. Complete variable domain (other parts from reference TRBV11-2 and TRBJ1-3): EAGVAQSPRYKIIEKRQSVAFWCNPISGHATLYWYQQILGQGPKLLIQFQNNGVVDDSQLPKDRFSAERLKGVDSTLKIQPAKLEDSAVYLCASSPSDGSGNTIYFGEGSWLTVV.